This is a list of T cell receptor beta chains from one sample in a study of blood T cell repertoires in COVID-19. The assay was immunoSEQ multiplex PCR, and TCRdb's table has in-frame clones only and misses some. The sample yields 150,000 to 200,000 clones, around 90% seen once. What was sequenced was peripheral blood. The receptors were sampled from a human donor in a cohort sampled during active COVID-19. Each CDR3 is given without its conserved first and last residue.

TRBV11-2 | ASSSQTLAPYEQY
TRBV2 | ASSEGRNQPQH
TRBV12-3/TRBV12-4 | ASSPARGYGYT
TRBV19 | ASSAVVGGFGEQY
TRBV14 | ASSQDLRETQY
TRBV6-5 | ASHLGSYTEAF
TRBV10-1 | ASSGTSGPLGNEQF
TRBV27 | ASSIDAGQVVTEAF
TRBV9 | ASSVGALPYGYT
TRBV6-4 | ARRRWAYEQY